These 8 T cell receptor beta chains came from one sample sequenced in a study of blood T cell repertoires in COVID-19. Sequenced by immunoSEQ multiplex PCR; TCRdb stores in-frame clones only, minus some. Seen here are about 250,000 clones, 90% observed once, and the top ten hold 2.1%. The sequenced sample consisted of peripheral blood. Source of these receptors: a woman aged 55-69 years with COVID-19, enrolled during active disease.

This chain joins TRBV6-5 and TRBJ2-1; D is perhaps TRBD2 (5 bases). The CDR3 runs 14 residues. Looked up from germline, CDR1 is MNHEY and CDR2 is SVGAGI. Trimming stripped 7 bases from V and 5 bases from J, with 15 bases between. CDR3 DNA: TGTGCCAGCATCACGAGAGGACTGGACAATGAGCAGTTCTTC. Translated, it gives CASITRGLDNEQFF.

This clone was counted a single time. The rearrangement links TRBV7-2 to TRBJ1-2, with D tentatively TRBD1 (5 bases). The CDR3 covers 13 residues. CDR1 SGHTA and CDR2 FQGNSA come from the germline V gene. V gave up 6 bases and J gave up 0 bases, with 8 bases separating them. The chain's CDR3 is CASRQDPNYGYTF. CDR3 sequence (DNA): TGTGCCAGCAGACAGGACCCTAACTATGGCTACACCTTC.

The chain recombines TRBV6-6 with TRBJ1-5, with D unresolved. The V end lost 7 bases, the J end lost 2 bases, and 15 bases lay between the germline ends. The CDR3 is made up of 15 amino acids. Germline lookup yields CDR1 MNHNY and CDR2 SVGAGI (reference sequence). The CDR3: CASTPAASRNQPQHF. In nucleotides, the CDR3 is TGTGCCAGCACCCCGGCGGCCAGCCGCAATCAGCCCCAGCATTTT.

The chain employs TRBV19 and TRBJ2-1, with D possibly TRBD1 on 5 matching bases. Germline CDR1 and CDR2: LNHDA and SQIVND (reference sequence). The CDR3 contains 11 residues. Deletions cut 5 bases from V and 11 bases from J, with 10 bases between. CDR3 DNA sequence: TGTGCCAGTAGTCGAGACAGACAGCAGTTCTTC. The encoded protein is CASSRDRQQFF.

The chain uses TRBV6-2 or TRBV6-3 and TRBJ1-1; D call uncertain. CDR1 and CDR2 from the germline V gene are MNHEY and SVGEGT. The CDR3 covers 15 residues. The V end lost 0 bases, the J end lost 4 bases, and 12 bases lay between the germline ends. The CDR3 reads CASSYSTAGTTEAFF. CDR3 sequence (DNA): TGTGCCAGCAGTTACTCGACTGCGGGAACCACTGAAGCTTTCTTT.

The J gene is TRBJ2-1, the V gene TRBV6-5; weak D call: TRBD2 (6 bases). V lost 5 bases to trimming and J lost 10 bases, with 21 bases between them. Per germline, CDR1 MNHEY and CDR2 SVGAGI. The CDR3 spans 15 residues. Here the CDR3 reads CASSRRLEWSGEQFF. CDR3 DNA sequence: TGTGCCAGCAGTCGTCGACTAGAGTGGTCGGGAGAGCAGTTCTTC.

This rearrangement joins TRBV10-3 to TRBJ2-2, with D possibly TRBD1 on 6 matching bases. V gave up 6 bases and J gave up 6 bases, with 14 bases separating them. In germline, CDR1 is ENHRY, CDR2 SYGVKD. The CDR3 has 14 residues. As DNA, the CDR3 is TGTGCCATCAGCCACTCGACAGGCCCCGGGGAGCTGTTTTTT. Residues: CAISHSTGPGELFF.

The gene calls are TRBV21-1 and TRBJ1-3; no check of the table's D call, TRBD1, against the DNA was made. TRBV21-1 is reported as a pseudogene. CDR3 length equals 16 residues. The CDR3 DNA is TGTGCCAGCAGCAAAACGACAGGGGGAACTGGAAACACCATATATTTT. Its protein product is CASSKTTGGTGNTIYF.